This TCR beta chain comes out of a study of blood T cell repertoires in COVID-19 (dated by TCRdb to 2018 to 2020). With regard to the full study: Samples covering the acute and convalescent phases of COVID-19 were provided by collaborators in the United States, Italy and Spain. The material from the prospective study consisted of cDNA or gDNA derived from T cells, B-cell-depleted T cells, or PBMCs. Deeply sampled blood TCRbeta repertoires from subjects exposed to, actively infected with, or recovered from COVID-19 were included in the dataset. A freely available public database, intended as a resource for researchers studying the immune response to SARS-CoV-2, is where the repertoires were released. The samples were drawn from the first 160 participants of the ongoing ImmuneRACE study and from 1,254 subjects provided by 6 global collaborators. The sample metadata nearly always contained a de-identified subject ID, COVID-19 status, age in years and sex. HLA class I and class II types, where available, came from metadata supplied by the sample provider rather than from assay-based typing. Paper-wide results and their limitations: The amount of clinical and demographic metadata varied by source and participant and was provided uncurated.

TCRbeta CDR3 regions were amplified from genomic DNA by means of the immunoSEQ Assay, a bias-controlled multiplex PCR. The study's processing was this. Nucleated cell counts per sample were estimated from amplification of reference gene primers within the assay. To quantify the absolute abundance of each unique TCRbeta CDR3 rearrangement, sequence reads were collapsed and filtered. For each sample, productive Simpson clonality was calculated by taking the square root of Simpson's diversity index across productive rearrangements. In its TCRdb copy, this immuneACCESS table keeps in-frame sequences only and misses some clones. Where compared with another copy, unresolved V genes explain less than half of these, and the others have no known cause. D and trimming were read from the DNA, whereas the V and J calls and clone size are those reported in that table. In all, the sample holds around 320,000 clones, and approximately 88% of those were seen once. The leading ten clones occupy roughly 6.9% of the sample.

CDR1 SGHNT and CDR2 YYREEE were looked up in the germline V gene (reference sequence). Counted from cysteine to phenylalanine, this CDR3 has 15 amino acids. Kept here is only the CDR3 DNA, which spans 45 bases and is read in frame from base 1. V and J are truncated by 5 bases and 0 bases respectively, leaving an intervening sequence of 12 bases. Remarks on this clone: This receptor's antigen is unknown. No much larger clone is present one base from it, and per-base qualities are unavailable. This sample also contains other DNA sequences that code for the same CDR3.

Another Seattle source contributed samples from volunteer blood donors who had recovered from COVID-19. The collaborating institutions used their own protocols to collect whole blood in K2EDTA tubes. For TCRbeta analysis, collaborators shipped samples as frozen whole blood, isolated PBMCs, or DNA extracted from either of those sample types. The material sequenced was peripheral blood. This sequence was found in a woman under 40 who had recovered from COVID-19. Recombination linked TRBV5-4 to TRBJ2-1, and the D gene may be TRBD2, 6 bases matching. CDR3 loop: CASSRRGTSYNEQFF. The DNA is TGTGCCAGCAGTCGCCGGGGGACCTCCTACAATGAGCAGTTCTTC.